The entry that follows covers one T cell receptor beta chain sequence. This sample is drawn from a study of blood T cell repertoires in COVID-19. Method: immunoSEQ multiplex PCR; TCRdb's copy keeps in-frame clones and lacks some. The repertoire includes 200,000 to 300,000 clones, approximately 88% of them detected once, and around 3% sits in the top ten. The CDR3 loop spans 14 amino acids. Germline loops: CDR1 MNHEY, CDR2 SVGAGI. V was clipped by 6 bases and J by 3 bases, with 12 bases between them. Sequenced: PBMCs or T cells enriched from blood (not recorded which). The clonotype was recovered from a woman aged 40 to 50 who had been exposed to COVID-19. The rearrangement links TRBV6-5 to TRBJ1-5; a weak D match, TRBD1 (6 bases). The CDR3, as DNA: TGTGCCAGCAGCGAGGGGGTCTTCAATCAGCCCCAGCATTTT. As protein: CASSEGVFNQPQHF.